One and the same sample provided the 29 T cell receptor beta chains below, sequenced in a study of a mutant IDH1 vaccine in newly diagnosed glioma. Profiled with immunoSEQ multiplex PCR; TCRdb holds only in-frame clones, not every one. Of 30,000 to 40,000 clones in the sample, about 80% are singletons; the top ten hold approximately 22%. What these receptors recognize is not known. Time point given: week 5, during vaccination. Vaccinated patients received 300 ug of mutant IDH1 20-mer peptide per dose, with topical imiquimod. The source was PBMCs, collected from a glioma patient whose treatment included an IDH1 peptide vaccine. The receptors originated from a man under 40 with glioma.

V and J are TRBV2 and TRBJ2-7; D is unresolved. The germline gives CDR1 SNHLY, CDR2 FYNNEI. V was trimmed by 6 bases and J by 3 bases, leaving 12 bases between them. This CDR3 is 13 amino acids long. The CDR3 region is CASRLPQSYEQYF. Here the CDR3 DNA reads TGTGCCAGCAGGTTACCACAGAGCTACGAGCAGTACTTC.

The chain uses TRBV28 and TRBJ1-5; 8 bases align to TRBD1. V shed 2 bases and J 7 bases; nucleotides not matched to a gene: 19. Looked up from germline, CDR1 is MDHEN and CDR2 is SYDVKM. This CDR3 spans 19 amino acids. CDR3 region: CASSLGGYGTGVGQQPQHF. Here the CDR3 DNA reads TGTGCCAGCAGTTTAGGGGGTTACGGGACAGGAGTTGGTCAGCAGCCCCAGCATTTT.

The gene calls are TRBV6-5 and TRBJ2-6, with D possibly being TRBD1 (6 bases). Germline CDR1 reads MNHEY; CDR2 reads SVGAGI. V was shortened by 6 bases and J by 1 base, with 10 bases between the two germline ends. The CDR3 sequence is 15 residues long. In DNA, the CDR3 is TGTGCCAGCAGACCGAGGGGGTCTGGGGCCAACGTCCTGACTTTC. Its protein is CASRPRGSGANVLTF.

The chain is built from TRBV5-1 and TRBJ2-2; a possible D gene is TRBD2 (6 bases). The length of the CDR3 is 15 residues. V shed 4 bases and J shed 4 bases, with 14 bases lying between them. In germline, CDR1 is SGHRS, CDR2 YFSETQ. DNA for the CDR3: TGCGCCAGCAGCCCCCTGGGGGGTGGCACCGGGGAGCTGTTTTTT. Encoded protein: CASSPLGGGTGELFF.

The gene calls are TRBV9 and TRBJ1-2, with no clear D. The ends were cut back, 3 bases at V and 2 bases at J, with 14 bases in the middle. The CDR3 has 15 amino acids. Germline CDR1 reads SGDLS; CDR2 reads YYNGEE. DNA of the CDR3: TGTGCCAGCAGCGCCCGGAAAAGTCAGAACTATGGCTACACCTTC. The encoded protein is CASSARKSQNYGYTF.

This rearrangement joins TRBV29-1 to TRBJ2-1; 7 positions agree with TRBD2. Germline CDR1 SQVTM, CDR2 ANQGSEA. The CDR3 is 12 residues long. Trimming at V came to 1 base and at J to 6 bases, leaving 0 bases not matched to a gene. The CDR3 loop reads CSVEGTSNEQFF. The DNA for the CDR3 is TGCAGCGTTGAAGGGACTAGCAATGAGCAGTTCTTC.

The rearrangement uses TRBV5-1 and TRBJ1-2, with D maybe TRBD1 (6 bases). CDR3 size: 14 residues. From germline, CDR1 is SGHRS and CDR2 YFSETQ. The ends were cut back, 4 bases at V and 4 bases at J, with 14 bases in the middle. CDR3 sequence: CASSARTESYGYTF. The CDR3 DNA reads as TGCGCCAGCAGCGCAAGGACAGAATCCTATGGCTACACCTTC.

The chain has TRBV5-6 and TRBJ2-1; tentative D call: TRBD2 (6 bases). CDR1 SGHDT and CDR2 YYEEEE come from the germline V gene. The CDR3 runs to 17 residues. Trimming pared 4 bases from V and 6 bases from J, leaving 23 bases between. Written as DNA, the CDR3 is TGTGCCAGCAGCCCGCAGGGAGACGTGCGGGGAAGCAATGAGCAGTTCTTC. Protein sequence: CASSPQGDVRGSNEQFF.

The rearrangement links TRBV2 to TRBJ2-7, with D perhaps matching TRBD2 (6 bases). Germline lookup yields CDR1 SNHLY and CDR2 FYNNEI. Trimming took 8 bases from V and 4 from J, leaving 21 bases between them. CDR3 length: 15 residues. CDR3 region: CASGRLGNPTYEQYF. CDR3 in DNA: TGTGCCAGCGGCAGACTAGGCAATCCTACTTACGAGCAGTACTTC. Looking up the rest from reference TRBV2 and TRBJ2-7 gives the full variable domain: EPEVTQTPSHQVTQMGQEVILRCVPISNHLYFYWYRQILGQKVEFLVSFYNNEISEKSEIFDDQFSVERPDGSNFTLKIRSTKLEDSAMYFCASGRLGNPTYEQYFGPGTRLTVT.

This rearrangement joins TRBV7-6 to TRBJ2-7; 13 nucleotides match TRBD2. V dropped 3 bases and J dropped 5; count of bases not matched to a gene: 10. The germline CDR1 and CDR2 sequences are SGHVS and FNYEAQ. The CDR3 loop spans 17 amino acids. CDR3 sequence: CASSFEATGLAGDEQYF. CDR3 DNA sequence: TGTGCCAGCAGCTTCGAAGCCACCGGACTAGCGGGAGACGAGCAGTACTTC. Using reference TRBV7-6 and TRBJ2-7 for the parts outside the CDR3, the full variable domain is GAGVSQSPRYKVTKRGQDVALRCDPISGHVSLYWYRQALGQGPEFLTYFNYEAQQDKSGLPNDRFSAERPEGSISTLTIQRTEQRDSAMYRCASSFEATGLAGDEQYFGPGTRLTVT.

This chain links TRBV5-1 with TRBJ1-4; weak D call: TRBD1 (5 bases). Between the trimmed V and J ends, which lost 1 base and 8 bases, there was a span of 12 bases. CDR3 length: 14 amino acids. Germline CDR1 SGHRS, CDR2 YFSETQ. The CDR3 reads CASSLLQGGEKLFF. For the CDR3, the DNA is TGCGCCAGCAGCTTGCTGCAGGGTGGGGAAAAACTGTTTTTT. Based on the CDR3 plus reference TRBV5-1 and TRBJ1-4, the full variable domain is KAGVTQTPRYLIKTRGQQVTLSCSPISGHRSVSWYQQTPGQGLQFLFEYFSETQRNKGNFPGRFSGRQFSNSRSEMNVSTLELGDSALYLCASSLLQGGEKLFFGSGTQLSVL.

The rearrangement uses TRBV30 and TRBJ1-2; maybe TRBD1 (6 bases). The V end lost 3 bases, the J end lost 0 bases, and 20 bases lay between the germline ends. The V gene's germline CDR1 is GTSNPN and CDR2 SVGIG (reference sequence). The CDR3 is 17 amino acids. CDR3 amino acids: CAWSRRGSGGPNYGYTF. The CDR3 nucleotides read TGTGCCTGGAGCCGTAGGGGTTCGGGGGGCCCTAACTATGGCTACACCTTC.

V gene TRBV5-6 combines with J gene TRBJ1-2; D not resolved. V was pared by 0 bases and J by 0 bases, with 12 bases between. Per germline, CDR1 SGHDT and CDR2 YYEEEE. CDR3 length: 16 residues. The CDR3: CASSLVSLGTNYGYTF. The CDR3 DNA reads TGTGCCAGCAGCTTGGTCTCGCTAGGCACTAACTATGGCTACACCTTC.

The V and J genes are TRBV19 and TRBJ1-1; no reliable D call. Germline V gives CDR1 LNHDA, CDR2 SQIVND (reference sequence). This CDR3 comprises 15 residues. V lost 5 bases, J lost 8 bases, and 21 bases lay in between. CDR3 DNA: TGTGCCAGTAGTCGAACCGGGGAGGGTGGGTCGGAAGCTTTCTTT. Amino acids: CASSRTGEGGSEAFF.

The chain carries TRBV5-1 and TRBJ2-7, with TRBD2 matching 7 bases. Germline V gene data show CDR1 as SGHRS and CDR2 as YFSETQ. The CDR3 contains 15 residues. After removal of 4 bases from V and 2 bases from J, the junction contained 9 bases not matched to a gene. The CDR3, as DNA: TGCGCCAGCAGCCTAGCGGACAATGCCGCCTACGAGCAGTACTTC. It yields the protein CASSLADNAAYEQYF.

The sample holds one count of this clone. The V call is TRBV5-4, the J call TRBJ1-2, with D uncertain. CDR1 and CDR2 (germline): SGHNT, YYREEE (reference sequence). The V and J ends lost 2 bases and 4 bases respectively, with 18 bases between them. The CDR3 has 16 residues. In DNA form, the CDR3 reads TGTGCCAGCAGCTTACCGATGGGGTTCGTTACCTATGGCTACACCTTC. Translation gives CASSLPMGFVTYGYTF. Using reference TRBV5-4 and TRBJ1-2 for the parts outside the CDR3, the full variable domain is ETGVTQSPTHLIKTRGQQVTLRCSSQSGHNTVSWYQQALGQGPQFIFQYYREEENGRGNFPPRFSGLQFPNYSSELNVNALELDDSALYLCASSLPMGFVTYGYTFGSGTRLTVV.

This chain connects TRBV5-6 to TRBJ2-3, with D unclear. Trimming removed 2 bases from V and 0 bases from J, with 7 bases in between. The germline V gene has CDR1 SGHDT and CDR2 YYEEEE. CDR3 length equals 14 residues. The DNA for the CDR3 is TGTGCCAGCAGCTTCCTAACTAGCACAGATACGCAGTATTTT. The encoded protein is CASSFLTSTDTQYF.

This clone was recorded once. V is TRBV27 and J is TRBJ2-7, with unresolved D. V was pared by 2 bases and J by 0 bases, with 11 bases between. This CDR3 is built from 15 residues. Germline CDR1 MNHEY, CDR2 SMNVEV (reference sequence). The CDR3 loop is CASSLAGPSSYEQYF. As DNA, the CDR3 is TGTGCCAGCAGTTTAGCCGGGCCGTCCTCCTACGAGCAGTACTTC.

This rearrangement joins TRBV19 to TRBJ2-2; D is perhaps TRBD2 (5 bases). The CDR3 extends over 14 amino acids. Germline assignment: CDR1 LNHDA and CDR2 SQIVND (reference sequence). The germline V and J ends were trimmed by 5 bases and 0 bases, with 7 bases remaining between them. The CDR3: CASSAGSNTGELFF. The CDR3 region has the DNA TGTGCCAGTAGTGCGGGTTCGAACACCGGGGAGCTGTTTTTT.

CDR3 sequence (DNA): TGTGCCTGGAGTGTATTCACGGAGGGCACTGAAGCTTTCTTT. Its protein is CAWSVFTEGTEAFF. V is TRBV30 and J is TRBJ1-1; D call uncertain. Germline V gene sequence: CDR1 GTSNPN, CDR2 SVGIG (reference sequence). The CDR3 spans 14 residues. V was cut by 0 bases and J by 4 bases, with 12 bases left in between. The variable domain in full, with the rest retrieved from reference TRBV30 and TRBJ1-1, is SQTIHQWPATLVQPVGSPLSLECTVEGTSNPNLYWYRQAAGRGLQLLFYSVGIGQISSEVPQNLSASRPQDRQFILSSKKLLLSDSGFYLCAWSVFTEGTEAFFGQGTRLTVV.

The chain recombines TRBV5-6 with TRBJ2-3; a possible D gene is TRBD2 (6 bases). The CDR3 is 12 amino acids. From germline, CDR1 is SGHDT and CDR2 YYEEEE. With 5 bases removed from V and 9 bases from J, the gap between germline ends came to 13 bases. The CDR3 is CASRGDSETQYF. In DNA, the CDR3 is TGTGCCAGCAGGGGGGACTCCGAGACGCAGTATTTT.

This chain joins TRBV6-5 and TRBJ2-7; 10 bases match TRBD1. The CDR3 consists of 16 residues. In germline, CDR1 is MNHEY, CDR2 SVGAGI. The ends lost 2 bases at V and 9 bases at J; junction bases unmatched: 13. CDR3 nucleotides: TGTGCCAGCAGTTACGGGAGACAGGGGGCCGCCTCCGGGCAGTACTTC. It codes for CASSYGRQGAASGQYF.

The rearrangement joins TRBV4-1 to TRBJ2-3; D is ambiguous. V shed 0 bases and J shed 1 base, with 14 bases lying between them. Germline CDR1 is MGHRA and CDR2 is YSYEKL. This CDR3 has 17 residues. The CDR3 nucleotides read TGCGCCAGCAGCCAAGAGCAGGTGGGCCTTGGCACAGATACGCAGTATTTT. It is translated as CASSQEQVGLGTDTQYF.

V is TRBV28 and J is TRBJ2-3; 7 bases align to TRBD1. The CDR3 consists of 18 residues. From germline, CDR1 is MDHEN and CDR2 SYDVKM. Trimming at V came to 4 bases and at J to 8 bases, leaving 21 bases not matched to a gene. This CDR3 is CASSSLGRGQLHTGTQYF. The CDR3 nucleotides are TGTGCCAGCAGTTCCTTGGGCCGGGGACAGCTACACACGGGTACGCAGTATTTT.

The chain is built from TRBV28 and TRBJ2-7; D may be TRBD2 (5 bases). Trimming left V 8 bases short and J 5 bases short, with 16 bases between. The CDR3 runs 13 residues. CDR1 and CDR2 from the germline V gene are MDHEN and SYDVKM. CDR3 nucleotides: TGTGCCAGCGACGGGGTTTTTACGAACGAGCAGTACTTC. It specifies CASDGVFTNEQYF.

This chain links TRBV7-9 with TRBJ2-5, with TRBD1 matching 7 bases. The CDR3 covers 15 residues. Germline assignment: CDR1 SEHNR and CDR2 FQNEAQ (reference sequence). The ends lost 7 bases at V and 2 bases at J; junction bases unmatched: 10. The CDR3 sequence is CASTSGDRLQETQYF. The CDR3 nucleotides are TGTGCCAGCACCAGTGGGGACAGACTACAAGAGACCCAGTACTTC.

V gene TRBV28 combines with J gene TRBJ2-7, with a possible D match to TRBD1 (6 bases). The CDR3 covers 16 residues. Per the germline V gene, CDR1 is MDHEN and CDR2 is SYDVKM. V lost 6 bases, J lost 0 bases, and 18 bases lay in between. The CDR3 DNA is TGTGCCAGCAGCCAACTCCTGACAGGCAACTCCTACGAGCAGTACTTC. Its protein product is CASSQLLTGNSYEQYF. Full variable domain (rest looked up from reference TRBV28 and TRBJ2-7): DVKVTQSSRYLVKRTGEKVFLECVQDMDHENMFWYRQDPGLGLRLIYFSYDVKMKEKGDIPEGYSVSREKKERFSLILESASTNQTSMYLCASSQLLTGNSYEQYFGPGTRLTVT.

The chain has TRBV9 and TRBJ2-7; D not resolved. The CDR3 is 14 amino acids. Trimming took 4 bases from V and 3 from J, leaving 14 bases between them. Germline-derived CDR1 and CDR2 are SGDLS and YYNGEE. CDR3 loop: CASSPRPDGYEQYF. Written as DNA, the CDR3 is TGTGCCAGCAGCCCCCGGCCGGACGGCTACGAGCAGTACTTC.

V and J are TRBV5-6 and TRBJ2-4; TRBD2 is a possible D gene (5 bases). CDR3 length: 16 amino acids. V lost 1 base and J lost 1, with 12 bases in between. Germline V gene lookup returns CDR1 SGHDT and CDR2 YYEEEE. The DNA of the CDR3 is TGTGCCAGCAGCTTGAGGGTGGAGGTGGCCAAAAACATTCAGTACTTC. Its translation: CASSLRVEVAKNIQYF.